This T cell receptor (beta chain) originates from a study of cytomegalovirus exposure and HLA in healthy donors. General study findings and limits: Upon later analysis, HLA-associated TCR beta chains proved more clonally expanded than other, equally common chains. Later analysis showed TCR association rates varying by HLA locus, highest for DRB1 and lowest for HLA-C.

This clone has just a few counts. What it binds is unknown. Use of 60 Vbeta and 13 Jbeta primers characterized the PCR. This table comes from immunoSEQ multiplex PCR, and its TCRdb copy is limited to in-frame clones, with some not included. The data contain about 230,000 clones, about 85% of them singletons. From germline, CDR1 is SGHRS and CDR2 YFSETQ. V was cut by 4 bases and J by 0 bases, with 16 bases left in between. This CDR3 spans 17 amino acids. This clonotype originated in a human donor in good health. V is TRBV5-1 and J is TRBJ1-4; D perhaps matches TRBD1 (5 bases). The sample comprised PBMCs. The CDR3 spells CASSVGVGRTTNEKLFF. The CDR3 bases are TGCGCCAGCAGCGTAGGGGTGGGCAGAACAACTAATGAAAAACTGTTTTTT.